Presented here are 23 T cell receptor beta chains from one specimen sequenced in a study of T cells in Graves' hyperthyroidism and ophthalmopathy. From RNA transcripts, TCR beta CDR3 regions were amplified. The HTBI set primed first-round TCR CDR3 RT-PCR. TCRdb reprocessed the multiplex PCR reads with MiXCR, giving one entry per CDR3 protein. This sample yields hundreds of thousands of distinct CDR3 sequences, of which less than 25% are seen a single time; about 34% belongs to the top ten. The sequenced material came from blood. Receptors were obtained from a man aged 30-40 years with Graves' ophthalmopathy.

This clonotype was seen at least ten times. V and J are TRBV5-1 and TRBJ2-7; 12 nucleotides align to TRBD2. Losses at the gene ends were 3 bases for V and 2 bases for J; bases not matched to a gene: 3. The CDR3 contains 15 residues. Germline loops: CDR1 SGHRS, CDR2 YFSETQ. CDR3 sequence reads: CASSSGLAGTYEQYF. The DNA of the CDR3 is TGCGCCAGCAGCTCCGGACTAGCGGGGACCTACGAGCAGTACTTC. The whole variable domain, filled in from reference TRBV5-1 and TRBJ2-7, reads KAGVTQTPRYLIKTRGQQVTLSCSPISGHRSVSWYQQTPGQGLQFLFEYFSETQRNKGNFPGRFSGRQFSNSRSEMNVSTLELGDSALYLCASSSGLAGTYEQYFGPGTRLTVT.

This chain connects TRBV6-2 or TRBV6-3 to TRBJ2-2, with TRBD1 matching over 7 bases. This CDR3 is built from 19 residues. V trimming: 3 bases; J trimming: 7 bases; junction bases outside the gene matches: 20. Germline assignment: CDR1 MNHEY and CDR2 SVGEGT. CDR3 sequence (DNA): TGTGCCAGCAGTTATCGGACCTCGGGACAGCGTATTGAAGGCGGGGAGCTGTTTTTT. This gives the protein CASSYRTSGQRIEGGELFF.

The sample holds one count of this clonotype. The rearrangement uses TRBV7-9 and TRBJ1-1; TRBD1 is a possible D gene (5 bases). CDR1 and CDR2 (germline): SEHNR, FQNEAQ (reference sequence). The CDR3 consists of 15 residues. The ends were cut back, 4 bases at V and 4 bases at J, with 16 bases in the middle. The CDR3 region is CASSSAGVSSTEAFF. The CDR3 DNA reads TGTGCCAGCAGCTCCGCGGGGGTCTCGAGCACTGAAGCTTTCTTT.

In this sample, this clonotype turned up a few times. The chain carries TRBV3-1 and TRBJ2-1; 10 positions agree with TRBD2. The germline gives CDR1 LGHDT, CDR2 YNNKEL (reference sequence). V shed 1 base and J 5 bases; nucleotides not matched to a gene: 5. The CDR3 spans 16 residues. The CDR3 DNA follows: TGTGCCAGCAGCCAAGGGGTAGCGGGAGGACACAATGAGCAGTTCTTC. This sequence encodes CASSQGVAGGHNEQFF.

The chain recombines TRBV20-1 with TRBJ1-5, with 8 bases that match TRBD1. Unmatched junction bases numbered 15, after V lost 6 bases and J lost 2 bases. The CDR3 is 17 residues long. Germline lookup yields CDR1 DFQATT and CDR2 SNEGSKA (reference sequence). CDR3 DNA sequence: TGCAGTGCCCTCTCGATCCAGGGGGCGATGGGCAATCAGCCCCAGCATTTT. This translates into CSALSIQGAMGNQPQHF.

This clonotype was found a few times. The chain employs TRBV6-1 and TRBJ2-2; possibly TRBD2 for D (5 bases). The CDR3 consists of 14 residues. CDR1 is MNHNS, CDR2 SASEGT, per germline. Trimming stripped 6 bases from V and 8 bases from J, with 16 bases between. The DNA of the CDR3 is TGTGCCAGCAGAGGAGCGGTTGGGTCGGGGGAGCTGTTTTTT. Protein sequence: CASRGAVGSGELFF.

V is TRBV5-4 and J is TRBJ2-2, with D perhaps being TRBD1 or TRBD2 (5 bases each). Germline V gene lookup returns CDR1 SGHNT and CDR2 YYREEE (reference sequence). CDR3 length: 16 residues. The V gene lost 0 bases and the J gene lost 3 bases, with 12 bases spanning the gap. DNA for the CDR3: TGTGCCAGCAGCTTGGCCCCCGGGACCGACACCGGGGAGCTGTTTTTT. This sequence encodes CASSLAPGTDTGELFF.

This clonotype was seen ten or more times. The V call is TRBV11-2, the J call TRBJ2-5; D may be TRBD1 or TRBD2 (5 bases each). Trimming removed 3 bases at V and 5 bases at J, with 10 bases between. Germline assignment: CDR1 SGHAT and CDR2 FQNNGV. The CDR3 is 13 residues long. CDR3: CASSFGGAETQYF. The CDR3, as DNA: TGTGCCAGCAGCTTTGGGGGAGCGGAGACCCAGTACTTC. The variable domain in full, completed from reference TRBV11-2 and TRBJ2-5, reads EAGVAQSPRYKIIEKRQSVAFWCNPISGHATLYWYQQILGQGPKLLIQFQNNGVVDDSQLPKDRFSAERLKGVDSTLKIQPAKLEDSAVYLCASSFGGAETQYFGPGTRLLVL.

This clonotype appeared many times. In DNA form, the CDR3 reads TGTGCCAGCAGTTTACGACTAGCGGGAGACGGGCAGTACTTC. The encoded protein is CASSLRLAGDGQYF. This rearrangement joins TRBV6-2 or TRBV6-3 to TRBJ2-7; 12 bases are shared with TRBD2. This CDR3 region has 14 residues. From germline, CDR1 is MNHEY and CDR2 SVGEGT. With V trimmed by 4 bases and J by 9 bases, 7 bases remained unmatched.

This clonotype was seen repeatedly, ten times or more. V and J are TRBV6-1 and TRBJ2-5; D may match TRBD1 or TRBD2 (5 bases each). The germline V gene has CDR1 MNHNS and CDR2 SASEGT. There are 13 residues in the CDR3. V was clipped by 2 bases and J by 5 bases, with 9 bases between them. The CDR3 nucleotides are TGTGCCAGCAGTGAAAGGGGAGCTGAGACCCAGTACTTC. Translated: CASSERGAETQYF.

The rearrangement joins TRBV18 to TRBJ2-6; no firm D call. CDR1 is KGHSH, CDR2 LQKENI, per germline. The CDR3 has 15 residues. The V end lost 4 bases, the J end lost 4 bases, and 11 bases lay between the germline ends. CDR3: CASSLSLTGANVLTF. The DNA of the CDR3 is TGTGCCAGCTCACTTTCGCTGACCGGGGCCAACGTCCTGACTTTC.

The J gene is TRBJ2-4, the V gene TRBV27, with 8 positions matching TRBD2. Germline V gene sequence: CDR1 MNHEY, CDR2 SMNVEV (reference sequence). V lost 4 bases to trimming and J lost 0 bases; unmatched junction nucleotides: 5. The CDR3 spans 16 residues. The CDR3 DNA reads TGTGCCAGCAGTTCTCCGGGACTAGTAGCCAAAAACATTCAGTACTTC. Protein product: CASSSPGLVAKNIQYF.

The genes are TRBV30 and TRBJ2-2, with D hard to call. Germline V CDR1 and CDR2: GTSNPN, SVGIG (reference sequence). The V and J ends lost 0 bases and 10 bases respectively, with 9 bases between them. CDR3 length equals 12 residues. This chain's CDR3 is CAWSVNPVELFF. The CDR3 region has the DNA TGTGCCTGGAGTGTAAACCCGGTGGAGCTGTTTTTT.

This clonotype has ten or more counts. The V call is TRBV28, the J call TRBJ2-7; 10 nucleotides align to TRBD2. V lost 5 bases to trimming and J lost 1 base; unmatched junction nucleotides: 5. The CDR3 runs 15 residues. Germline loops: CDR1 MDHEN, CDR2 SYDVKM. In nucleotides, the CDR3 is TGTGCCAGCAGTCCCCCGACTAGCGGGTCCTACGAGCAGTACTTC. Translation gives CASSPPTSGSYEQYF.

This clonotype was observed a few times. V usage is TRBV4-1 and J usage is TRBJ2-6; 10 positions agree with TRBD1. With V trimmed by 2 bases and J by 2 bases, 6 bases remained unmatched. The CDR3 covers 18 residues. Germline V CDR1 and CDR2: MGHRA, YSYEKL. CDR3 region: CASSQPGQGITGANVLTF. CDR3 DNA: TGCGCCAGCAGCCAACCGGGACAGGGGATCACTGGGGCCAACGTCCTGACTTTC.

This chain uses TRBV19 with TRBJ2-1; possible D gene TRBD1, 5 bases. The CDR3 length is 14 residues. Germline CDR1 LNHDA, CDR2 SQIVND (reference sequence). Deletions cut 5 bases from V and 5 bases from J, with 13 bases between. CDR3 protein: CASSLRASNNEQFF. The CDR3 bases are TGTGCCAGTAGTCTCAGGGCATCGAACAATGAGCAGTTCTTC.

The sample holds a few counts of this clonotype. The chain couples TRBV6-1 to TRBJ2-1; no clear D. The germline CDR1 and CDR2 sequences are MNHNS and SASEGT. V lost 4 bases, J lost 4 bases, and 11 bases lay in between. This CDR3 contains 14 residues. The CDR3 sequence is CASSVTDKYNEQFF. As DNA, the CDR3 is TGTGCCAGCAGTGTGACTGACAAGTACAATGAGCAGTTCTTC.

This clonotype was detected a few times. The chain uses TRBV27 and TRBJ2-5; D might be TRBD1 (6 bases). Germline V gene data show CDR1 as MNHEY and CDR2 as SMNVEV (reference sequence). V lost 8 bases and J 3 bases, leaving 10 bases between the germline ends. CDR3 length equals 12 residues. CDR3 DNA sequence: TGTGCCAGCCGGGACACAGAAGAGACCCAGTACTTC. As protein: CASRDTEETQYF.

This clonotype has a handful of counts. The gene calls are TRBV6-2 or TRBV6-3 and TRBJ2-3, with TRBD1 identical over 7 bases. CDR3 length equals 15 residues. Germline trimming cut 5 bases from V and 1 base from J; bases unmatched to any gene: 6. CDR1 and CDR2 (germline): MNHEY, SVGEGT. The CDR3 sequence: CASSPGGPRTDTQYF. The CDR3 bases are TGTGCCAGCAGTCCAGGGGGACCCCGCACAGATACGCAGTATTTT.

This chain uses TRBV30 with TRBJ2-5, with 12 bases identical to TRBD2. The V gene's germline CDR1 is GTSNPN and CDR2 SVGIG (reference sequence). This CDR3 comprises 17 residues. The V gene end was trimmed by 5 bases and the J gene end by 4 bases; junction bases not matched to a gene: 14. CDR3 sequence reads: CAWRGPLAGGPGETQYF. In DNA, the CDR3 is TGTGCCTGGCGGGGCCCCCTAGCGGGAGGGCCGGGAGAGACCCAGTACTTC.

The chain couples TRBV7-9 to TRBJ2-3; D possibly corresponds to TRBD2 (5 bases). Germline V gives CDR1 SEHNR, CDR2 FQNEAQ (reference sequence). This CDR3 comprises 15 residues. The V end was cut by 5 bases, the J end by 3 bases, with 15 bases between. The CDR3 protein is CASSEHGKATDTQYF. CDR3 DNA sequence: TGTGCCAGCAGCGAACACGGGAAAGCAACAGATACGCAGTATTTT.

For the CDR3, the DNA is TGTGCCAGCAGCTGGCCGGCCGGCGGGGAGCTGTTTTTT. It specifies CASSWPAGGELFF. This rearrangement joins TRBV7-8 to TRBJ2-2; D ambiguous. This CDR3 comprises 13 residues. The germline gives CDR1 SGHVS, CDR2 FQNEAQ. The germline V and J ends were trimmed by 4 bases and 7 bases, with 10 bases remaining between them.

The chain links TRBV27 to TRBJ2-7, with D hard to call. Between the trimmed V and J ends, which lost 5 bases and 3 bases, there was a span of 17 bases. The V gene's germline CDR1 is MNHEY and CDR2 SMNVEV (reference sequence). This CDR3 contains 15 residues. The CDR3 sequence is CASSPYELTRYEQYF. CDR3 bases: TGTGCCAGCAGTCCCTATGAACTCACACGCTACGAGCAGTACTTC.